This T cell receptor (beta chain) was identified during a study of shared clonotypes between healthy human individuals. This clone has a count of ten or more. Its antigen remains unknown. This sample also contains other DNA sequences that code for the same CDR3. Study outcomes and limitations: A handful of donors showed sharing of approximately 5% of naive CD4 clonotypes.

V trimming: 6 bases; J trimming: 4 bases; junction bases outside the gene matches: 7. This CDR3 comprises 14 residues. Germline V gene sequence: CDR1 MGHDK, CDR2 SYGVNS. For every subset, genomic DNA was evenly distributed across several immunoSEQ plates. Data came from immunoSEQ multiplex PCR; TCRdb stores just in-frame clones and leaves some out. The table lists over a million clones, approximately 78% of them singletons, with roughly 0.62% in the top ten. Every one of the donors was a Caucasian adult that lived in Nashville, Tennessee. The chain has TRBV25-1 and TRBJ2-7; 9 nucleotides align to TRBD1. The clonotype comes from a man aged 18 to 30 in good health. Some clones in this sample may be carry-over from other donors' samples. Sequencing was performed on memory CD4+ T cells from PBMCs. Subset described: CD45RA-negative fraction. CDR3 sequence reads: CASRAQDRGYEQYF. CDR3 nucleotide sequence: TGTGCCAGCAGGGCTCAGGACAGGGGATACGAGCAGTACTTC.